Presented here are 11 T cell receptor beta chains from one specimen sequenced in a study of blood T cell repertoires in COVID-19 (dated by TCRdb to between 2020 and 2021). To prepare the library, the immunoSEQ multiplex PCR assay was applied. As stored in TCRdb, this immuneACCESS dataset retains in-frame rearrangements with V and J assigned. A fraction of the clones does not appear; measured against another copy, unresolved V genes explain less than half of the discrepancy, and the remainder lacks a known reason. In all, the sample holds 35,000 to 40,000 clones, and 90% of those were seen once. 25% to 30% of the sample goes to the ten largest clones. Sequenced input: peripheral blood. All receptors derive from a man aged 60 to 69 with active or convalescent COVID-19.

The chain is built from TRBV12-3 or TRBV12-4 and TRBJ1-1, with D maybe TRBD1 (6 bases). CDR3 length: 13 amino acids. The ends were cut back, 6 bases at V and 2 bases at J, with 10 bases in the middle. The CDR3 sequence is CASSRGPNTEAFF. CDR3 nucleotides: TGTGCCAGCAGCAGGGGACCCAACACTGAAGCTTTCTTT.

V gene TRBV19 combines with J gene TRBJ2-7; the D gene is possibly TRBD1 (6 bases). CDR3 length: 17 amino acids. Trimming took 4 bases from V and 4 from J, leaving 23 bases between them. From germline, CDR1 is LNHDA and CDR2 SQIVND (reference sequence). The CDR3 DNA follows: TGTGCCAGTAGTAACACCCGGACAGCCCAACGTAATTACGAGCAGTACTTC. It yields the protein CASSNTRTAQRNYEQYF.

The chain combines TRBV2 with TRBJ2-1; weak D call: TRBD1 (5 bases). The germline V gene encodes CDR1 SNHLY and CDR2 FYNNEI. The length of the CDR3 is 13 residues. The V and J ends lost 8 bases and 4 bases respectively, with 12 bases between them. Here the CDR3 DNA reads TGTGCCAGCGGTTCGGACACTTACAATGAGCAGTTCTTC. Protein sequence: CASGSDTYNEQFF. The variable domain in full, completed from reference TRBV2 and TRBJ2-1, reads EPEVTQTPSHQVTQMGQEVILRCVPISNHLYFYWYRQILGQKVEFLVSFYNNEISEKSEIFDDQFSVERPDGSNFTLKIRSTKLEDSAMYFCASGSDTYNEQFFGPGTRLTVL.

This clone has a handful of counts. CDR3 coding DNA: TGTGCCTGGAGCTCGGTGAATGAGCAGTTCTTC. This translates into CAWSSVNEQFF. This chain uses TRBV30 with TRBJ2-1; D is uncertain. The germline CDR1 and CDR2 sequences are GTSNPN and SVGIG (reference sequence). The CDR3 has 11 residues. V was shortened by 3 bases and J by 7 bases, with 7 bases between the two germline ends.

The gene calls are TRBV27 and TRBJ2-3; D gene unclear. This CDR3 contains 14 residues. CDR1 is MNHEY, CDR2 SMNVEV, per germline (reference sequence). Trimming took off 7 bases at V and 0 bases at J, with 11 bases between the two ends. The CDR3 here is CASKRETSTDTQYF. CDR3 nucleotide sequence: TGTGCCAGCAAGAGAGAGACTAGCACAGATACGCAGTATTTT.

This clone has a handful of counts. The chain couples TRBV7-9 to TRBJ2-7, with D perhaps matching TRBD2 (6 bases). There are 14 residues in the CDR3. Germline CDR1 SEHNR, CDR2 FQNEAQ (reference sequence). Trimming left V 5 bases short and J 2 bases short, with 13 bases between. The CDR3 coding sequence is TGTGCCAGCAGCCGAACCGGGACTGCCTACGAGCAGTACTTC. Amino acid sequence: CASSRTGTAYEQYF.

The chain has TRBV4-2 and TRBJ1-3; D unresolved. The CDR3 contains 15 residues. V lost 0 bases and J 3 bases, leaving 9 bases between the germline ends. Germline V lookup: CDR1 LGHNA, CDR2 YNFKEQ. The CDR3 nucleotides read TGTGCCAGCAGCCAAGATTTTCGGAGTGGAAACACCATATATTTT. Its translation: CASSQDFRSGNTIYF.

The CDR3 region has the DNA TGCAGCGTTCGCGACCCCGGAGGGCGAGCTTTCTTT. It encodes CSVRDPGGRAFF. The chain recombines TRBV29-1 with TRBJ1-1; D ambiguous. Germline CDR1 reads SQVTM; CDR2 reads ANQGSEA. The CDR3 runs to 12 residues. Trimming shortened V by 5 bases and J by 10 bases, and 17 bases separated the two germline ends.

The chain joins TRBV7-9 to TRBJ2-1; 11 bases are shared with TRBD2. Germline CDR1 and CDR2: SEHNR and FQNEAQ (reference sequence). Trimming took 5 bases from V and 5 from J; bases not matched to a gene: 5. The CDR3 length is 15 residues. The CDR3 DNA follows: TGTGCCAGCAGCCTGGGGACTAGCGGCCACAATGAGCAGTTCTTC. Residues: CASSLGTSGHNEQFF. Full variable domain (rest looked up from reference TRBV7-9 and TRBJ2-1): DTGVSQNPRHKITKRGQNVTFRCDPISEHNRLYWYRQTLGQGPEFLTYFQNEAQLEKSRLLSDRFSAERPKGSFSTLEIQRTEQGDSAMYLCASSLGTSGHNEQFFGPGTRLTVL.

The V gene is TRBV5-1, the J gene TRBJ1-1, with D possibly being TRBD1 (6 bases). The germline V and J ends were trimmed by 7 bases and 4 bases, with 17 bases remaining between them. This CDR3 is built from 14 residues. Germline CDR1 is SGHRS and CDR2 is YFSETQ. CDR3: CASQQGRFVTEAFF. The CDR3 DNA follows: TGCGCCAGCCAACAGGGTCGTTTTGTCACTGAAGCTTTCTTT.

CDR3 sequence: CASTETSGRRHEQYF. The CDR3 nucleotides read TGTGCCAGCACCGAGACTAGCGGGAGGCGACACGAGCAGTACTTC. V usage is TRBV27 and J usage is TRBJ2-7; TRBD2 aligns across 13 bases. Looked up from germline, CDR1 is MNHEY and CDR2 is SMNVEV (reference sequence). CDR3 length: 15 residues. The ends lost 7 bases at V and 5 bases at J; junction bases unmatched: 8.